Given below is one T cell receptor beta chain in context. Method: immunoSEQ multiplex PCR; TCRdb's copy keeps in-frame clones and lacks some. The repertoire has about 1.1 million clones, 70% to 85% of them found once; the top ten carry about 0.89%. This CDR3 is 16 amino acids long. Trimming removed 2 bases from V and 8 bases from J; junction bases left unmatched: 9. From germline, CDR1 is LGHNA and CDR2 YNFKEQ. The data were taken from a study of shared clonotypes between healthy human individuals. Researchers partitioned CD4+ cells into CD45RA+ naive and CD45RA-negative memory subsets. Sequenced: memory CD4+ T cells from PBMCs. As to subset: CD45RA-negative fraction. This chain links TRBV4-2 with TRBJ1-4; 9 bases fit TRBD1. The origin of this receptor is a man aged 18 to 30 in good health. Some clones in this sample may be carry-over from other donors' samples. CDR3 DNA: TGTGCCAGCAGCCAAAGGACAGGGGCGGGGGGGGAAAAACTGTTTTTT. Translated, it gives CASSQRTGAGGEKLFF.